These 22 T cell receptor beta chains originate from one sample sequenced in a study of blood T cells in healthy people across ages. A sample-barcoded 5' primer and a J-beta primer mix were used in a second PCR of about 6 to 11 cycles. TCRdb re-analysed the 5' RACE reads in MiXCR, keeping a single row per CDR3 protein. The sample includes fewer than 700,000 distinct CDR3 sequences, roughly 43% of them seen just once. The sample was blood. All receptors derive from an elderly man in good health.

The genes are TRBV27 and TRBJ2-2, with 8 bases fitting TRBD1. There are 16 residues in the CDR3. The ends lost 6 bases at V and 1 base at J; junction bases unmatched: 7. Per germline, CDR1 MNHEY and CDR2 SMNVEV (reference sequence). In DNA form, the CDR3 reads TGTGCCAGCAGCACAACCGGGACAGGGAACACCGGGGAGCTGTTTTTT. This codes for CASSTTGTGNTGELFF.

The chain combines TRBV2 with TRBJ1-5; D may be TRBD1 (5 bases). Looked up from germline, CDR1 is SNHLY and CDR2 is FYNNEI. The ends were cut back, 6 bases at V and 6 bases at J, with 12 bases in the middle. This CDR3 region has 13 residues. The CDR3 loop is CASRGGAGQPQHF. In DNA, the CDR3 is TGTGCCAGCAGGGGTGGGGCTGGTCAGCCCCAGCATTTT.

As concerns this clonotype: A read error may produce the germline difference seen at one junction end. The V and J genes are TRBV4-1 and TRBJ1-2; D unclear. There are 14 residues in the CDR3. From germline, CDR1 is MGHRA and CDR2 YSYEKL. This chain's CDR3 is CACSQETRYDGYTF. The DNA of the CDR3 is TGCGCCTGCAGCCAAGAGACACGATATGATGGCTACACCTTC.

There are a few counts of this clonotype. The chain has TRBV9 and TRBJ2-1, with 7 nucleotides matching TRBD2. The CDR3 is 16 amino acids. V dropped 0 bases and J dropped 2; count of bases not matched to a gene: 5. CDR1 is SGDLS, CDR2 YYNGEE, per germline. CDR3 sequence (DNA): TGTGCCAGCAGCGTAGAGGGGACTAATGCCTACAATGAGCAGTTCTTC. This gives the protein CASSVEGTNAYNEQFF.

The chain combines TRBV9 with TRBJ2-1; tentatively, D is TRBD2 (6 bases). The CDR3 contains 11 residues. The V end was cut by 6 bases, the J end by 13 bases, with 14 bases between. Germline-derived CDR1 and CDR2 are SGDLS and YYNGEE. The CDR3 protein is CASNSGTSQFF. The DNA for the CDR3 is TGTGCCAGCAATTCGGGGACTTCCCAGTTCTTC. The entire variable domain, with the rest obtained from reference TRBV9 and TRBJ2-1, is as follows: DSGVTQTPKHLITATGQRVTLRCSPRSGDLSVYWYQQSLDQGLQFLIQYYNGEERAKGNILERFSAQQFPDLHSELNLSSLELGDSALYFCASNSGTSQFFGPGTRLTVL.

The CDR3 spells CASSFGRSADTQYF. The CDR3 DNA follows: TGTGCCAGCAGCTTCGGGAGGTCGGCAGATACGCAGTATTTT. V gene TRBV7-2 combines with J gene TRBJ2-3, with 7 bases that match TRBD2. CDR1 and CDR2 (germline): SGHTA, FQGNSA. The CDR3 runs 14 residues. The trim removed 3 bases at V and 4 bases at J, leaving 4 bases unmatched.

This clonotype was detected only a few times. This chain links TRBV6-6 with TRBJ1-6; tentative D call: TRBD1 (6 bases). The length of the CDR3 is 14 residues. V was cut by 5 bases and J by 6 bases, with 11 bases left in between. Looked up from germline, CDR1 is MNHNY and CDR2 is SVGAGI (reference sequence). In DNA form, the CDR3 reads TGTGCCAGCAGTGCGGGACAAGCTAATTCACCCCTCCACTTT. Encoded protein: CASSAGQANSPLHF.

The V gene is TRBV29-1, the J gene TRBJ1-1; D might be TRBD1 (5 bases). The CDR3 totals 12 residues. Trimming left V 7 bases short and J 4 bases short, with 13 bases between. CDR1 SQVTM and CDR2 ANQGSEA come from the germline V gene. In DNA form, the CDR3 reads TGCAGCGGACGGCAGGGTCGCACTGAAGCTTTCTTT. Its protein is CSGRQGRTEAFF.

The rearrangement uses TRBV27 and TRBJ1-4; D is perhaps TRBD1 (5 bases). Germline CDR1 and CDR2: MNHEY and SMNVEV (reference sequence). This CDR3 is built from 16 residues. Trimming stripped 5 bases from V and 4 bases from J, with 17 bases between. CDR3 sequence reads: CASSPQAGLYNEKLFF. In DNA form, the CDR3 reads TGTGCCAGCAGTCCCCAAGCGGGACTATATAATGAAAAACTGTTTTTT.

The genes are TRBV21-1 and TRBJ1-1; TRBD1, the table's D call, was not compared with the DNA. TRBV21-1 is given as a pseudogene. CDR3 length: 14 amino acids. The CDR3, as DNA: TGTGCCAGCAGCAAAGGGGACCTGAACACTGAAGCTTTCTTT. Translated, it gives CASSKGDLNTEAFF.

This clonotype has just a few counts. The V gene is TRBV29-1, the J gene TRBJ2-7, with D unclear. The germline V and J ends were trimmed by 4 bases and 3 bases, with 13 bases remaining between them. Per germline, CDR1 SQVTM and CDR2 ANQGSEA. The CDR3 contains 13 residues. The CDR3 DNA follows: TGCAGCGTTGTAGTTTATGGCTTCTACGAGCAGTACTTC. It is translated as CSVVVYGFYEQYF.

The chain uses TRBV9 and TRBJ2-3, with D possibly matching TRBD2 (5 bases). The CDR3 has 16 residues. The V gene's germline CDR1 is SGDLS and CDR2 YYNGEE. The V end was cut by 0 bases, the J end by 1 base, with 12 bases between. The CDR3 DNA reads as TGTGCCAGCAGCGTAGCTGGGAGAGTCGGCACAGATACGCAGTATTTT. Translation gives CASSVAGRVGTDTQYF.

This clonotype was picked up a small number of times. The V call is TRBV20-1, the J call TRBJ1-2, with D possibly matching TRBD1 (5 bases). From germline, CDR1 is DFQATT and CDR2 SNEGSKA (reference sequence). This CDR3 region has 13 residues. Trimming left V 6 bases short and J 6 bases short, with 17 bases between. CDR3 DNA: TGCAGTGCCGCCGGGACCGCGTCGGATGGCTACACCTTC. Translated, it gives CSAAGTASDGYTF.

Comments on this clonotype: An end of the junction does not agree with germline; a read error may underlie this. The chain uses TRBV20-1 and TRBJ1-4; TRBD1 aligns across 9 bases. This CDR3 region has 17 residues. Germline CDR1 is DFQATT and CDR2 is SNEGSKA (reference sequence). CDR3 amino acids: CSARGLQGASTNEKLFF. The CDR3 nucleotides are TGCAGTGCTAGAGGCCTACAGGGGGCTTCAACTAATGAAAAGCTGTTTTTT.

The chain is built from TRBV27 and TRBJ2-6; perhaps TRBD1 as D (6 bases). The germline V gene has CDR1 MNHEY and CDR2 SMNVEV (reference sequence). Trimming took 5 bases from V and 2 from J, leaving 16 bases between them. CDR3 size: 17 residues. The CDR3: CASSPTWAGAGANVLTF. The CDR3 nucleotides are TGTGCCAGCAGTCCCACCTGGGCAGGGGCTGGGGCCAACGTCCTGACTTTC.

In the case of this clonotype: At one end, the junction sequence differs from germline, possibly due to a read error. The V gene is TRBV6-6, the J gene TRBJ1-2; D is uncertain. Germline assignment: CDR1 MNHNY and CDR2 SVGAGI (reference sequence). The CDR3 consists of 13 residues. DNA for the CDR3: TGTGCTAGCAGTTACTCGGCAGTCTATGGCGACACCTTC. Translating gives CASSYSAVYGDTF.

This clonotype was seen more than once but under ten times. The chain employs TRBV15 and TRBJ2-5, with D perhaps TRBD2 (7 bases). The CDR3 loop spans 14 amino acids. Trimming removed 0 bases at V and 5 bases at J, with 10 bases between. Germline V gene lookup returns CDR1 LNHNV and CDR2 YYDKDF (reference sequence). Here the CDR3 reads CATSRDPGGETQYF. CDR3 DNA sequence: TGTGCCACCAGCAGAGATCCGGGGGGCGAGACCCAGTACTTC. The full variable domain, its missing parts supplied by reference TRBV15 and TRBJ2-5, is DAMVIQNPRYQVTQFGKPVTLSCSQTLNHNVMYWYQQKSSQAPKLLFHYYDKDFNNEADTPDNFQSRRPNTSFCFLDIRSPGLGDTAMYLCATSRDPGGETQYFGPGTRLLVL.

The chain carries TRBV12-3 or TRBV12-4 and TRBJ2-1; D perhaps matches TRBD2 (5 bases). V lost 7 bases and J lost 8, with 21 bases in between. The CDR3 consists of 15 residues. DNA of the CDR3: TGTGCCAGCAAACGGGTGGCTAGCAGTGTGGATGAGCAGTTCTTC. Translated: CASKRVASSVDEQFF.

This clonotype was seen a handful of times. This sequence joins TRBV29-1 and TRBJ1-1; TRBD1 is a possible D gene (5 bases). The germline CDR1 and CDR2 sequences are SQVTM and ANQGSEA. The CDR3 is made up of 12 amino acids. V lost 7 bases and J lost 1, with 10 bases in between. The CDR3 is CSATASNTEAFF. CDR3 bases: TGCAGCGCGACAGCCTCGAACACTGAAGCTTTCTTT.

CDR3 in amino acids: CSAHRQGMETQYF. CDR3 DNA sequence: TGCAGTGCTCACAGACAGGGTATGGAGACCCAGTACTTC. The chain is built from TRBV20-1 and TRBJ2-5; TRBD1 matches 7 bases. The germline gives CDR1 DFQATT, CDR2 SNEGSKA (reference sequence). Trimming cost V 5 bases and J 5 bases; bases outside gene matches: 8. This CDR3 region has 13 residues.

This clonotype was counted between two and nine times. J is TRBJ2-1 and V is TRBV11-1; possibly TRBD2 for D (6 bases). Germline V gene lookup returns CDR1 SGHAT and CDR2 FQDESV (reference sequence). The CDR3 is 16 amino acids. Trimming stripped 2 bases from V and 4 bases from J, with 15 bases between. CDR3 sequence: CASSLTIADLYNEQFF. DNA for the CDR3: TGTGCCAGCAGCTTAACTATAGCGGACCTATACAATGAGCAGTTCTTC.

The chain recombines TRBV6-5 with TRBJ1-2; no clear D gene. Germline V gives CDR1 MNHEY, CDR2 SVGAGI. This CDR3 region has 15 residues. Trimming removed 3 bases at V and 5 bases at J, with 16 bases between. The CDR3 region is CASSYNPEGGYGYTF. In DNA, the CDR3 is TGTGCCAGCAGTTATAATCCAGAGGGTGGTTATGGCTACACCTTC.